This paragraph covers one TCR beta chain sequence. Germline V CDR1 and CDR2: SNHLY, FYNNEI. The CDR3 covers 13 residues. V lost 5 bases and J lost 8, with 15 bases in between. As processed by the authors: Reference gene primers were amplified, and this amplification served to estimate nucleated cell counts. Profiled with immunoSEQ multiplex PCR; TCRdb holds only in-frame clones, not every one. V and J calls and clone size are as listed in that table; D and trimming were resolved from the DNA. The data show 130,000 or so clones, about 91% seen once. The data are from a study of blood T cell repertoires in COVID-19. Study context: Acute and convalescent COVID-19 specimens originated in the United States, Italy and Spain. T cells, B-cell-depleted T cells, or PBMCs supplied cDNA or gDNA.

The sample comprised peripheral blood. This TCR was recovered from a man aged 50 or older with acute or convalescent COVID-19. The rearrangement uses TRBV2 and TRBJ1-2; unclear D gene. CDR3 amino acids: CASSPEPEGGYTF. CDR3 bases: TGTGCCAGCAGTCCGGAGCCGGAGGGCGGCTACACCTTC. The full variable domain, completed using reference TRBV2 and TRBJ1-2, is EPEVTQTPSHQVTQMGQEVILRCVPISNHLYFYWYRQILGQKVEFLVSFYNNEISEKSEIFDDQFSVERPDGSNFTLKIRSTKLEDSAMYFCASSPEPEGGYTFGSGTRLTVV.